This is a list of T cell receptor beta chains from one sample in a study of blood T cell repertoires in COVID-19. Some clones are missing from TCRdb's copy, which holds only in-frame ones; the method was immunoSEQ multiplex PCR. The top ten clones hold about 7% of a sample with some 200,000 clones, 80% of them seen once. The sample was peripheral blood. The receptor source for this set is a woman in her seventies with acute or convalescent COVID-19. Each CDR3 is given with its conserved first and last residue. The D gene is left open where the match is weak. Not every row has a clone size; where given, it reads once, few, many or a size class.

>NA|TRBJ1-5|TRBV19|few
CASSGQPNQPQHF
TGTGCCAGTAGCGGACAGCCTAATCAGCCCCAGCATTTT
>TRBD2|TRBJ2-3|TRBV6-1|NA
CASSELAGLPSDTQYF
TGTGCCAGCAGTGAGTTAGCGGGGTTACCCTCGGATACGCAGTATTTT
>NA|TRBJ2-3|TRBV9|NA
CASSVVIADTQYF
TGTGCCAGCAGCGTAGTAATAGCGGATACGCAGTATTTT
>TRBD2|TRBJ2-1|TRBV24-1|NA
CATSLAGGYNEQFF
TGTGCCACCAGTTTAGCGGGGGGATACAATGAGCAGTTCTTC
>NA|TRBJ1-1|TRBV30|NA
CAWSPGLPNTEAFF
TGTGCCTGGAGTCCCGGACTGCCGAACACTGAAGCTTTCTTT
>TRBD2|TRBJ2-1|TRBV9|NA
CASSVGLAGGNNEQFF
TGTGCCAGCAGCGTGGGGCTAGCGGGGGGGAACAATGAGCAGTTCTTC
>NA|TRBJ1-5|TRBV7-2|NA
CASSIYVGSGGNQPQHF
TGTGCCAGCAGCATCTATGTGGGCTCGGGAGGGAATCAGCCCCAGCATTTT
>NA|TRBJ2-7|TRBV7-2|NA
CASSRRLSATYEQYF
TGTGCCAGCAGCCGCCGACTATCCGCCACCTACGAGCAGTACTTC
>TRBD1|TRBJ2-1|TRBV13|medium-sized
CASSLGQGLREQFF
TGTGCCAGCAGCTTGGGACAGGGGCTAAGGGAGCAGTTCTTC
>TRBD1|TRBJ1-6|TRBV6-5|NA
CASGKQGSNSPLHF
TGTGCCAGTGGGAAACAGGGGAGTAATTCACCCCTCCACTTT
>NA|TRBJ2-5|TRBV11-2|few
CASTLLGETQYF
TGTGCCAGCACTCTACTAGGGGAGACCCAGTACTTC
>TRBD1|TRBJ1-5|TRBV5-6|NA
CASSQEGQGHQPQHF
TGTGCCAGCAGCCAGGAAGGACAGGGCCATCAGCCCCAGCATTTT
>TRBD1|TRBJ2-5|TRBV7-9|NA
CASSPIFGQGAKKTQYF
TGTGCCAGCAGCCCGATTTTCGGACAGGGGGCGAAAAAGACCCAGTACTTC
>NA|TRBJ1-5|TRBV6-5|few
CASTEGAGGQPQHF
TGTGCCAGCACCGAAGGGGCTGGTGGTCAGCCCCAGCATTTT
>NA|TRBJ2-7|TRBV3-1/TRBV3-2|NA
CASSQGGRAGSYF
TGTGCCAGCAGCCAAGGAGGACGGGCGGGGTCGTACTTC